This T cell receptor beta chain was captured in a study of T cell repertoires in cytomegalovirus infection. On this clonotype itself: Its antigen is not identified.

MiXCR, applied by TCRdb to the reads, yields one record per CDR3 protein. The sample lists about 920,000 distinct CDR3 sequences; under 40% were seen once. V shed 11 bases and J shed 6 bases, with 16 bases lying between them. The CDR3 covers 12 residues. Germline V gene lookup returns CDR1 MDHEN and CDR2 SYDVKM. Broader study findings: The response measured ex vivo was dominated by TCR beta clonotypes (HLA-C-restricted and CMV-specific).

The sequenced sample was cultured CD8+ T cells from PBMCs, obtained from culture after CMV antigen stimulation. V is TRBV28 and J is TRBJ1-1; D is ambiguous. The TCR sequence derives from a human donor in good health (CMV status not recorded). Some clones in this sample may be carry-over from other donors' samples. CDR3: CAVQFWEAEAFF. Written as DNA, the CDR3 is TGTGCCGTACAGTTTTGGGAGGCTGAAGCTTTCTTT.